This T cell receptor beta chain was sequenced in a study of T cell responses to AZD1222 COVID-19 vaccine. The CDR3 length is 16 residues. CDR1 and CDR2 (germline): SEHNR, FQNEAQ (reference sequence). Trimming removed 4 bases from V and 8 bases from J; junction bases left unmatched: 8. Clones were sequenced by immunoSEQ multiplex PCR, and TCRdb holds only the in-frame ones, with some missing. The repertoire consists of more than 95,000 clones, with roughly 90% occurring once and the leading ten covering 1.1%. The sequence was collected from an adult in good health. The material was peripheral blood, obtained on day 0 of AZD1222 vaccination. This chain links TRBV7-9 with TRBJ1-4; TRBD1 agrees at 12 bases. CDR3 bases: TGTGCCAGCAGCTCCCAAGGGACAGGGGGCCGGGAAAAACTGTTTTTT. Encoded protein: CASSSQGTGGREKLFF.